Below, 26 T cell receptor beta chains from the same sample are listed, as sequenced in a study of CD8+ T cells in alopecia areata. The treatment was: oral pan-JAK inhibitor, 5-10 mg twice daily. Reverse transcribed after extraction, RNA yielded cDNA as the sequencing template. The data were produced by immunoSEQ multiplex PCR, yet TCRdb's version contains in-frame clones alone and is incomplete. This sample yields 65,000 to 75,000 clones, of which approximately 29% are seen a single time; approximately 15% belongs to the top ten. The source material was CD8+ T cells sorted from blood, sampled at week 4, from a patient treated with tofacitinib. The receptors were gathered from a human donor with alopecia areata.

The chain employs TRBV28 and TRBJ1-1, with 7 bases identical to TRBD1. The CDR3 consists of 14 residues. Trimming at V came to 6 bases and at J to 6 bases, leaving 10 bases not matched to a gene. In germline, CDR1 is MDHEN, CDR2 SYDVKM. CDR3 in amino acids: CASSYRGDGAEAFF. The CDR3 DNA follows: TGTGCCAGCAGCTACAGGGGTGATGGTGCTGAAGCTTTCTTT.

This chain uses TRBV5-1 with TRBJ2-1; no clear D. The ends were cut back, 0 bases at V and 5 bases at J, with 3 bases in the middle. The CDR3 extends over 12 amino acids. Per germline, CDR1 SGHRS and CDR2 YFSETQ. The CDR3 region has the DNA TGCGCCAGCAGCTTGGCTGACAATGAGCAGTTCTTC. This sequence encodes CASSLADNEQFF.

This clone was observed a handful of times. This sequence joins TRBV7-9 and TRBJ2-2; D is ambiguous. This CDR3 has 15 residues. Deletions cut 11 bases from V and 5 bases from J, with 21 bases between. Germline CDR1 SEHNR, CDR2 FQNEAQ (reference sequence). CDR3 nucleotide sequence: TGTGCCGCCCCAGCTTACTCATCCAATACCGGGGAGCTGTTTTTT. Amino acids: CAAPAYSSNTGELFF. Full variable domain (rest looked up from reference TRBV7-9 and TRBJ2-2): DTGVSQNPRHKITKRGQNVTFRCDPISEHNRLYWYRQTLGQGPEFLTYFQNEAQLEKSRLLSDRFSAERPKGSFSTLEIQRTEQGDSAMYLCAAPAYSSNTGELFFGEGSRLTVL.

The table lists this clone with a few counts. The CDR3 loop is CASSPPDREQFF. Written as DNA, the CDR3 is TGTGCCAGCAGTCCTCCGGACAGGGAGCAGTTCTTC. This chain connects TRBV28 to TRBJ2-1, with 7 bases fitting TRBD1. Germline values: CDR1 MDHEN, CDR2 SYDVKM. The CDR3 is 12 residues long. V shed 5 bases, J shed 10 bases, and the junction held 5 bases outside the gene matches.

The chain has TRBV30 and TRBJ2-3; weak D call: TRBD2 (6 bases). From germline, CDR1 is GTSNPN and CDR2 SVGIG (reference sequence). This CDR3 region has 14 residues. The V end lost 4 bases, the J end lost 3 bases, and 14 bases lay between the germline ends. DNA of the CDR3: TGTGCCTGGATGGCGGGGTTGGGAACAGATACGCAGTATTTT. Amino acid sequence: CAWMAGLGTDTQYF.

The chain uses TRBV29-1 and TRBJ1-3, with D possibly TRBD1 on 5 matching bases. The CDR3 is 14 amino acids. CDR1 SQVTM and CDR2 ANQGSEA come from the germline V gene. Trimming removed 7 bases from V and 0 bases from J, with 13 bases in between. The CDR3 spells CSAGTLDSGNTIYF. As DNA, the CDR3 is TGCAGCGCCGGGACCTTAGACTCTGGAAACACCATATATTTT.

The rearrangement uses TRBV30 and TRBJ1-1; 9 positions agree with TRBD1. There are 13 residues in the CDR3. Germline trimming cut 5 bases from V and 2 bases from J; bases unmatched to any gene: 3. CDR1 GTSNPN and CDR2 SVGIG come from the germline V gene (reference sequence). CDR3 coding DNA: TGTGCCTGGGGGACAGGGTTAAACACTGAAGCTTTCTTT. It codes for CAWGTGLNTEAFF.

This clone was seen a handful of times. The rearrangement links TRBV7-2 to TRBJ2-7; 7 nucleotides match TRBD2. With V trimmed by 1 base and J by 4 bases, 7 bases remained unmatched. This CDR3 is 15 amino acids long. Germline V lookup: CDR1 SGHTA, CDR2 FQGNSA. The chain's CDR3 is CASSLEVAGDYEQYF. The CDR3 DNA is TGTGCCAGCAGCTTAGAGGTCGCGGGAGATTACGAGCAGTACTTC.

This clone has just a few counts. This sample also contains other DNA sequences that code for the same CDR3. This rearrangement joins TRBV11-2 to TRBJ2-1; D unresolved. CDR3 length equals 12 residues. Germline lookup yields CDR1 SGHAT and CDR2 FQNNGV. The V end was cut by 3 bases, the J end by 7 bases, with 7 bases between. The CDR3 is CASSFGRNEQFF. CDR3 in DNA: TGTGCCAGCAGCTTCGGGCGAAATGAGCAGTTCTTC.

There are a few counts of this clone. V is TRBV6-5 and J is TRBJ2-1; maybe TRBD2 (5 bases). Per germline, CDR1 MNHEY and CDR2 SVGAGI. The germline V and J ends were trimmed by 7 bases and 7 bases, with 14 bases remaining between them. CDR3 length: 13 residues. The CDR3 nucleotides are TGTGCCAGCAACCTAGCTTATAGGAATGAGCAGTTCTTC. Encoded protein: CASNLAYRNEQFF.

The CDR3 spells CASSQDSTSPSYEQYF. CDR3 sequence (DNA): TGTGCCAGCAGCCAAGATTCGACTAGTCCCTCCTACGAGCAGTACTTC. The chain couples TRBV5-5 to TRBJ2-7, with TRBD2 as a possible D gene (6 bases). The CDR3 loop spans 16 amino acids. The germline gives CDR1 SGHKS, CDR2 YYEKEE (reference sequence). V lost 4 bases, J lost 0 bases, and 17 bases lay in between.

The chain links TRBV7-9 to TRBJ2-7; TRBD2 is a possible D gene (5 bases). V lost 4 bases and J lost 7, with 14 bases in between. The CDR3 loop spans 13 amino acids. Per germline, CDR1 SEHNR and CDR2 FQNEAQ (reference sequence). This CDR3 reads CASSSSYVGEQYF. CDR3 nucleotides: TGTGCCAGCAGCTCTAGCTACGTTGGAGAGCAGTACTTC. The complete variable domain, with remaining parts taken from reference TRBV7-9 and TRBJ2-7, reads DTGVSQNPRHKITKRGQNVTFRCDPISEHNRLYWYRQTLGQGPEFLTYFQNEAQLEKSRLLSDRFSAERPKGSFSTLEIQRTEQGDSAMYLCASSSSYVGEQYFGPGTRLTVT.

The chain employs TRBV19 and TRBJ1-3, with a tentative D call TRBD1 (6 bases). CDR3 length: 15 residues. With 5 bases removed from V and 2 bases from J, the gap between germline ends came to 13 bases. Germline CDR1 and CDR2: LNHDA and SQIVND (reference sequence). CDR3 coding DNA: TGTGCCAGTAGTTTCCACAGGGAAACTGGAAACACCATATATTTT. It specifies CASSFHRETGNTIYF.

This clone was detected ten times or more. Mismatch with germline at one junction end may stem from a read error. Distinct nucleotide sequences in the sample also encode this CDR3. The V and J genes are TRBV5-1 and TRBJ2-1; D not certain. In germline, CDR1 is SGHRS, CDR2 YFSETQ. The length of the CDR3 is 13 residues. DNA for the CDR3: TGTGCCAGCAGCACTGGACGTTGGAATGAGCAGTTCTTC. This gives the protein CASSTGRWNEQFF. Full variable domain (missing parts from reference TRBV5-1 and TRBJ2-1): KAGVTQTPRYLIKTRGQQVTLSCSPISGHRSVSWYQQTPGQGLQFLFEYFSETQRNKGNFPGRFSGRQFSNSRSEMNVSTLELGDSALYLCASSTGRWNEQFFGPGTRLTVL.

The chain links TRBV14 to TRBJ2-5; D gene ambiguous. Germline CDR1 SGHDN, CDR2 FVKESK. Trimming left V 1 base short and J 5 bases short, with 5 bases between. CDR3 length equals 12 residues. CDR3 nucleotides: TGTGCCAGCAGCCAAGTCGGGGAGACCCAGTACTTC. Protein sequence: CASSQVGETQYF.

This chain joins TRBV29-1 and TRBJ2-7, with a weak D call TRBD2 (6 bases). The CDR3 is 16 residues long. From germline, CDR1 is SQVTM and CDR2 ANQGSEA. V lost 4 bases to trimming and J lost 2 bases, with 21 bases between them. The CDR3 sequence is CSVGVRIWTGAYEQYF. In nucleotides, the CDR3 is TGCAGCGTTGGGGTGAGGATCTGGACGGGAGCCTACGAGCAGTACTTC.

The J gene is TRBJ2-6, the V gene TRBV14; maybe TRBD1 (5 bases). Trimming took 0 bases from V and 2 from J, leaving 14 bases between them. The germline CDR1 and CDR2 sequences are SGHDN and FVKESK. The CDR3 consists of 18 residues. Here the CDR3 reads CASSQEDEVGAGANVLTF. The CDR3, as DNA: TGTGCCAGCAGCCAAGAAGATGAGGTAGGGGCTGGGGCCAACGTCCTGACTTTC.

The chain is built from TRBV4-1 and TRBJ2-1; D possibly corresponds to TRBD2 (5 bases). The CDR3 extends over 12 amino acids. From germline, CDR1 is MGHRA and CDR2 YSYEKL. With 2 bases removed from V and 10 bases from J, the gap between germline ends came to 9 bases. This CDR3 is CASSQLRGEQFF. The CDR3 DNA sequence: TGCGCCAGCAGCCAACTCCGAGGGGAGCAGTTCTTC.

The table lists this clone with a few counts. V is TRBV27 and J is TRBJ2-7, with D perhaps matching TRBD2 (5 bases). The CDR3 contains 14 residues. Deletions cut 6 bases from V and 4 bases from J, with 16 bases between. CDR1 and CDR2 from the germline V gene are MNHEY and SMNVEV (reference sequence). The CDR3 spells CASRNTEELYEQYF. CDR3 in DNA: TGTGCCAGCAGAAACACGGAGGAATTGTACGAGCAGTACTTC.

This chain connects TRBV29-1 to TRBJ1-2; tentatively, D is TRBD1 (6 bases). The CDR3 is made up of 13 amino acids. CDR1 SQVTM and CDR2 ANQGSEA come from the germline V gene. The germline V and J ends were trimmed by 6 bases and 6 bases, with 17 bases remaining between them. The CDR3 loop reads CSVRSGQRDGYTF. CDR3 DNA: TGCAGCGTCCGATCTGGACAGCGAGATGGCTACACCTTC.

The rearrangement uses TRBV29-1 and TRBJ2-1, with a weak D call TRBD2 (6 bases). The CDR3 loop spans 11 amino acids. Trimming shortened V by 3 bases and J by 8 bases, and 8 bases separated the two germline ends. Germline lookup yields CDR1 SQVTM and CDR2 ANQGSEA. CDR3 DNA sequence: TGCAGCGTTGAGGGGACTTATGAGCAGTTCTTC. It translates to CSVEGTYEQFF.

V usage is TRBV5-4 and J usage is TRBJ2-7, with no clear D. V was shortened by 2 bases and J by 1 base, with 10 bases between the two germline ends. The germline CDR1 and CDR2 sequences are SGHNT and YYREEE (reference sequence). This CDR3 has 14 amino acids. The CDR3 bases are TGTGCCAGCAGCTTTAACTGGGGATCCTACGAGCAGTACTTC. Its translation: CASSFNWGSYEQYF.

This chain connects TRBV30 to TRBJ1-4; 8 positions match TRBD1. The CDR3 is 14 residues long. Germline V gene data show CDR1 as GTSNPN and CDR2 as SVGIG (reference sequence). The V and J ends lost 1 base and 8 bases, in that order; junction bases with no gene match: 6. CDR3 protein: CAWSGGTGREKLFF. For the CDR3, the DNA is TGTGCCTGGAGTGGCGGGACAGGTCGAGAAAAACTGTTTTTT.

V and J are TRBV30 and TRBJ2-6, with 10 bases identical to TRBD1. Looked up from germline, CDR1 is GTSNPN and CDR2 is SVGIG (reference sequence). The CDR3 has 18 amino acids. V gave up 3 bases and J gave up 2 bases; unmatched junction bases: 10. CDR3 region: CAWRKPGQGPPGANVLTF. The CDR3 bases are TGTGCCTGGAGAAAACCGGGACAGGGGCCGCCTGGGGCCAACGTCCTGACTTTC.

This clone showed up many times. This chain joins TRBV14 and TRBJ2-3; D gene ambiguous. This CDR3 is built from 13 residues. Germline V gene lookup returns CDR1 SGHDN and CDR2 FVKESK. Trimming shortened V by 3 bases and J by 6 bases, and 10 bases separated the two germline ends. Written as DNA, the CDR3 is TGTGCCAGCAGCCAGGCTTCGTGGGATACGCAGTATTTT. Its translation is CASSQASWDTQYF.

Only a few counts were recorded for this clone. The V gene is TRBV25-1, the J gene TRBJ2-2; no definite D call. Germline V gives CDR1 MGHDK, CDR2 SYGVNS. The CDR3 consists of 15 residues. V lost 3 bases and J 6 bases, leaving 14 bases between the germline ends. The chain's CDR3 is CASSEVRLAPGELFF. The CDR3 DNA is TGTGCCAGCAGTGAGGTCCGACTGGCCCCCGGGGAGCTGTTTTTT.